Below, 21 T cell receptor beta chains from the same sample are listed, as sequenced in a study of graft-versus-host responses after intestinal transplantation. The assay was immunoSEQ multiplex PCR, and TCRdb's table has in-frame clones only and misses some. The data contain just under 65,000 clones, roughly nine tenths of them singletons. What these receptors recognize is not known. Specimen: unstimulated CD8+ T cells sorted from spleen or lymph node cells, collected before transplant. Every receptor here comes from a human donor who was the organ donor for an intestinal transplant.

V usage is TRBV30 and J usage is TRBJ2-5; 13 nucleotides agree with TRBD2. The CDR3 consists of 15 residues. The trim removed 0 bases at V and 5 bases at J, leaving 3 bases unmatched. Germline V lookup: CDR1 GTSNPN, CDR2 SVGIG (reference sequence). CDR3: CAWSVMGLAGETQYF. The CDR3 nucleotides are TGTGCCTGGAGTGTAATGGGACTAGCGGGGGAGACCCAGTACTTC.

CDR3 loop: CASSWGQGITDTQYF. CDR3 sequence (DNA): TGTGCCAGCAGTTGGGGACAGGGAATTACAGATACGCAGTATTTT. This chain links TRBV27 with TRBJ2-3; 9 nucleotides match TRBD1. The junction had 5 bases not matched to a gene; V was cut back by 4 bases and J by 3 bases. From germline, CDR1 is MNHEY and CDR2 SMNVEV (reference sequence). The CDR3 covers 15 residues.

The rearrangement links TRBV9 to TRBJ2-5, with 8 nucleotides matching TRBD1. The CDR3 loop spans 15 amino acids. V lost 3 bases and J lost 2; bases outside the gene matches: 6. CDR1 SGDLS and CDR2 YYNGEE come from the germline V gene. The CDR3 DNA is TGTGCCAGCAGCGCCAGAGACAGGGGACAAGAGACCCAGTACTTC. Encoded protein: CASSARDRGQETQYF.

Written as DNA, the CDR3 is TGTGCCAGCAGTGCTAGTGAAAATGAGCAGTTCTTC. Amino acids: CASSASENEQFF. This chain joins TRBV27 and TRBJ2-1; D unclear. V lost 5 bases, J lost 7 bases, and 9 bases lay in between. The CDR3 is made up of 12 amino acids. The germline gives CDR1 MNHEY, CDR2 SMNVEV (reference sequence).

CDR3 in DNA: TGTGCCAGCAGCGGGGGGAGCACCAATACCCAACTAGCCTACGAGCAGTACTTC. This sequence encodes CASSGGSTNTQLAYEQYF. This chain links TRBV11-2 with TRBJ2-7; perhaps TRBD2 as D (6 bases). The CDR3 has 18 residues. V lost 5 bases and J lost 2, with 25 bases in between. Germline V gene data show CDR1 as SGHAT and CDR2 as FQNNGV.

The V call is TRBV7-8, the J call TRBJ2-3, with 9 bases matching TRBD1. J lost 3 bases, V lost 2 bases, and 3 bases had no gene match. Per germline, CDR1 SGHVS and CDR2 FQNEAQ. The CDR3 runs to 15 residues. The CDR3 DNA reads as TGTGCCAGCAGCTTATCGGGACAGGGTACAGATACGCAGTATTTT. Its protein is CASSLSGQGTDTQYF.

This chain joins TRBV29-1 and TRBJ2-7, with 8 bases matching TRBD1. Germline-derived CDR1 and CDR2 are SQVTM and ANQGSEA. CDR3 size: 14 residues. V was pared by 7 bases and J by 0 bases, with 8 bases of the junction left unmatched. Written as DNA, the CDR3 is TGCAGCGCAACCCTCGACAGGGGCTCCTACGAGCAGTACTTC. Translated: CSATLDRGSYEQYF.

This sequence joins TRBV15 and TRBJ1-1; 7 positions match TRBD1. CDR1 is LNHNV, CDR2 YYDKDF, per germline (reference sequence). The J segment lost 3 bases and the V segment lost 7 bases, leaving 8 bases of the junction unmatched. The CDR3 consists of 14 residues. The CDR3 DNA follows: TGTGCCACCACGTCCCGCAGGGGGGACACTGAAGCTTTCTTT. This sequence encodes CATTSRRGDTEAFF.

The chain uses TRBV9 and TRBJ2-2; 9 bases are a match to TRBD1. The ends lost 3 bases at V and 5 bases at J; junction bases unmatched: 8. Looked up from germline, CDR1 is SGDLS and CDR2 is YYNGEE. The CDR3 is 16 amino acids. CDR3 bases: TGTGCCAGCAGCGCCTCCGGGACAGGGACTACCGGGGAGCTGTTTTTT. Translated: CASSASGTGTTGELFF.

J is TRBJ2-1 and V is TRBV19; D is undetermined. The V gene's germline CDR1 is LNHDA and CDR2 SQIVND (reference sequence). This CDR3 has 14 amino acids. With 0 bases removed from V and 5 bases from J, the gap between germline ends came to 8 bases. CDR3 region: CASSIDGRHNEQFF. The CDR3 DNA sequence: TGTGCCAGTAGTATAGACGGCAGGCACAATGAGCAGTTCTTC. Full variable domain (outside the CDR3, taken from reference TRBV19 and TRBJ2-1): DGGITQSPKYLFRKEGQNVTLSCEQNLNHDAMYWYRQDPGQGLRLIYYSQIVNDFQKGDIAEGYSVSREKKESFPLTVTSAQKNPTAFYLCASSIDGRHNEQFFGPGTRLTVL.

This clone was detected only a few times. The J gene is TRBJ1-2, the V gene TRBV6-6; D unresolved. The germline V gene encodes CDR1 MNHNY and CDR2 SVGAGI (reference sequence). V lost 7 bases to trimming and J lost 1 base, with 19 bases between them. This CDR3 comprises 16 residues. The CDR3 DNA is TGTGCCAGCATTCCTCAGCGGCTACGGGATAACTATGGCTACACCTTC. This gives the protein CASIPQRLRDNYGYTF.

V and J are TRBV5-1 and TRBJ2-7, with TRBD2 matching over 13 bases. The junction had 8 bases not matched to a gene; V was cut back by 5 bases and J by 6 bases. This CDR3 has 15 residues. In germline, CDR1 is SGHRS, CDR2 YFSETQ. Written as DNA, the CDR3 is TGCGCCAGCAGTCGGACTAGCGGGAGTCCCACCGAGCAGTACTTC. The encoded protein is CASSRTSGSPTEQYF.

CDR3 coding DNA: TGTGCCAGCAGTTTTGGTTTTCCGGGCGAGCAGTACTTC. Translated, it gives CASSFGFPGEQYF. The V and J genes are TRBV27 and TRBJ2-7; D not certain. Germline assignment: CDR1 MNHEY and CDR2 SMNVEV (reference sequence). This CDR3 comprises 13 residues. With 3 bases removed from V and 6 bases from J, the gap between germline ends came to 12 bases.

J is TRBJ2-7 and V is TRBV27; 9 positions agree with TRBD2. Germline assignment: CDR1 MNHEY and CDR2 SMNVEV (reference sequence). The V and J ends lost 6 bases and 0 bases, in that order; junction bases with no gene match: 6. CDR3 length: 15 residues. The chain's CDR3 is CASRLLSGSSYEQYF. The CDR3 nucleotides read TGTGCCAGCAGATTACTTAGCGGGAGCTCCTACGAGCAGTACTTC.

This chain connects TRBV2 to TRBJ2-7; no clear D gene. Germline V gene lookup returns CDR1 SNHLY and CDR2 FYNNEI. The CDR3 totals 13 residues. V lost 4 bases, J lost 2 bases, and 9 bases lay in between. This CDR3 reads CASSAPWPYEQYF. CDR3 nucleotides: TGTGCCAGCAGTGCCCCTTGGCCCTACGAGCAGTACTTC.

This CDR3 is CASKGGAGELFF. The CDR3 nucleotides read TGCGCCAGCAAGGGAGGTGCCGGGGAGCTGTTTTTT. The chain recombines TRBV5-1 with TRBJ2-2; the D gene is possibly TRBD2 (6 bases). Trimming stripped 6 bases from V and 6 bases from J, with 9 bases between. CDR1 is SGHRS and CDR2 is YFSETQ in the germline V gene. CDR3 length: 12 residues.

J is TRBJ2-1 and V is TRBV19, with D possibly matching TRBD2 (5 bases). The germline V gene encodes CDR1 LNHDA and CDR2 SQIVND (reference sequence). V gave up 5 bases and J gave up 2 bases, with 13 bases separating them. This CDR3 has 15 amino acids. CDR3 protein: CASSLGLGTYNEQFF. The CDR3 DNA follows: TGTGCCAGTAGTCTCGGACTGGGAACCTACAATGAGCAGTTCTTC. Supplemented by reference TRBV19 and TRBJ2-1, the full variable domain reads DGGITQSPKYLFRKEGQNVTLSCEQNLNHDAMYWYRQDPGQGLRLIYYSQIVNDFQKGDIAEGYSVSREKKESFPLTVTSAQKNPTAFYLCASSLGLGTYNEQFFGPGTRLTVL.

The chain employs TRBV12-5 and TRBJ1-5, with D tentatively TRBD1 (5 bases). The CDR3 length is 13 residues. Trimming pared 9 bases from V and 4 bases from J, leaving 13 bases between. Looked up from germline, CDR1 is LGHNT and CDR2 is FRNRAP. The CDR3 sequence is CASAWGGNQPQHF. The CDR3 nucleotides read TGTGCTAGCGCCTGGGGGGGGAATCAGCCCCAGCATTTT.

This clone appeared a single time. CDR3 coding DNA: TGTGCCAGCAGCTTCCTAAACACCATATATTTT. Protein: CASSFLNTIYF. The chain employs TRBV7-2 and TRBJ1-3, with D uncertain. CDR1 is SGHTA and CDR2 is FQGNSA in the germline V gene. The CDR3 totals 11 residues. V dropped 3 bases and J dropped 6 bases, with 3 bases sitting between them.

The CDR3 here is CASSMGLGEYNEQFF. CDR3 nucleotides: TGTGCCAGTAGTATGGGACTAGGAGAATACAATGAGCAGTTCTTC. V gene TRBV19 combines with J gene TRBJ2-1, with 8 bases aligning to TRBD2. The CDR3 is 15 residues long. Unmatched junction bases numbered 5, after V lost 3 bases and J lost 4 bases. Per the germline V gene, CDR1 is LNHDA and CDR2 is SQIVND (reference sequence). The whole variable domain, remainder taken from reference TRBV19 and TRBJ2-1, is DGGITQSPKYLFRKEGQNVTLSCEQNLNHDAMYWYRQDPGQGLRLIYYSQIVNDFQKGDIAEGYSVSREKKESFPLTVTSAQKNPTAFYLCASSMGLGEYNEQFFGPGTRLTVL.

The V and J genes are TRBV11-2 and TRBJ1-1, with a possible D match to TRBD1 (5 bases). Germline V gene sequence: CDR1 SGHAT, CDR2 FQNNGV. V dropped 8 bases and J dropped 0 bases, with 10 bases sitting between them. There are 13 residues in the CDR3. The chain's CDR3 is CASRGAVNTEAFF. DNA of the CDR3: TGTGCCAGCCGTGGGGCGGTGAACACTGAAGCTTTCTTT.